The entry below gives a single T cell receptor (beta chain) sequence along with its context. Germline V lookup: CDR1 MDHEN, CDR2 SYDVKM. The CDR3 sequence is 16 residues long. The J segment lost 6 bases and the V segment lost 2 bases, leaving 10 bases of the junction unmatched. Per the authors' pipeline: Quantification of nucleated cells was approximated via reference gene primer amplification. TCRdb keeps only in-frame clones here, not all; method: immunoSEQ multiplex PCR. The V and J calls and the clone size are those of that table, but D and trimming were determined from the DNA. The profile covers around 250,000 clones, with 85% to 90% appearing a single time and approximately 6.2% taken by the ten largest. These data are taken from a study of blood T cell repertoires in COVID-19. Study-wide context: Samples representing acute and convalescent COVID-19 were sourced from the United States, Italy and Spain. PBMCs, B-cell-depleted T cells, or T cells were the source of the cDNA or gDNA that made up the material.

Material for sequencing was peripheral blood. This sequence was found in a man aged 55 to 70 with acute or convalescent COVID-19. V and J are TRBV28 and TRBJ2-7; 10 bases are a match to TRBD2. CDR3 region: CASSLQGAGGPGEQYF. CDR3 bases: TGTGCCAGCAGTTTACAGGGAGCGGGAGGGCCGGGCGAGCAGTACTTC.